Included here is one T cell receptor (beta chain) sequence, with context. This specimen comes from a study of T-cell memory formation after mild COVID-19. V lost 3 bases, J lost 5 bases, and 16 bases lay in between. Germline loops: CDR1 MGHRA, CDR2 YSYEKL. The CDR3 sequence is 16 residues long. TCR alpha and TCR beta cDNA libraries carrying sample barcodes and UMIs were produced by 5'RACE using constant-segment primers. TCRdb itself ran the 5' RACE reads through MiXCR, one entry per CDR3 protein. There are 350,000 to 500,000 distinct CDR3 sequences in the sample; roughly 17% occur only once, and around a fifth lies in the top ten.

The sequence came from a man between 18 and 29 years old who had mild COVID-19 (a few samples of this study predate the infection). Cell type and time point are not known. The specimen was PBMCs or a T cell subset sorted from them (not recorded which). The chain carries TRBV4-1 and TRBJ2-2, with TRBD2 as a possible D gene (6 bases). The CDR3 DNA sequence: TGCGCCAGCAGCCATCCCCATGGGGGGAATACCGGGGAGCTGTTTTTT. Translated: CASSHPHGGNTGELFF.